This TCR beta chain is from a study of shared clonotypes between healthy human individuals. Study observations and caveats: The authors sampled blood alone, and tissue repertoires likely differ. Naive CD4 clonotypes overlapped across a handful of donors at about 5%.

As to this clone: Antigen specificity is unknown.

Method: immunoSEQ multiplex PCR; TCRdb's copy keeps in-frame clones and lacks some. Of about 380,000 clones in the sample, 96% were seen once. Germline assignment: CDR1 MNHNS and CDR2 SASEGT. Trimming shortened V by 6 bases and J by 5 bases, and 14 bases separated the two germline ends. The CDR3 has 13 amino acids. The sample consisted of memory CD8+ T cells sorted from blood. Subset: CD45RO+ cells pooled with CCR7-negative TemRA cells. This TCR was sampled from a man aged 25 to 45 in good health. The V call is TRBV6-1, the J call TRBJ2-7, with a tentative D call TRBD1 (6 bases). Here the CDR3 DNA reads TGTGCCAGCAGGGAAACAGGGTCCCACGAGCAGTACTTC. This codes for CASRETGSHEQYF.